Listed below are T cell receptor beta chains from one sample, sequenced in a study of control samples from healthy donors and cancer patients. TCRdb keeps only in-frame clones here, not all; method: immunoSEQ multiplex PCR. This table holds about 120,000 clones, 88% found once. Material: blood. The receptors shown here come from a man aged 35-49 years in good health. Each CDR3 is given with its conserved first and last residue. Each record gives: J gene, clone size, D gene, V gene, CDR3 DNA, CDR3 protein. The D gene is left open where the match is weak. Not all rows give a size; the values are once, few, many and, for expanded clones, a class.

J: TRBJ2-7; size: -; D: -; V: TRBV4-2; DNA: TGTGCCAGCAGCCAAGATGGTGACCCAGAGGACGAGCAGTACTTC; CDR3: CASSQDGDPEDEQYF
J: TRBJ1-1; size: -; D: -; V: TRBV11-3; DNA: TGTGCCAGCAGCCCAGGACGGAACACTGAAGCTTTCTTT; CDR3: CASSPGRNTEAFF
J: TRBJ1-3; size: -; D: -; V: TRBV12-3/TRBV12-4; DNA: TGTGCCAGCACCTCGGCTGGAAACACCATATATTTT; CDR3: CASTSAGNTIYF
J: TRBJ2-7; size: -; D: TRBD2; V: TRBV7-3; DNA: TGTGCCAGCAGCTTAAAAGGGCTAGCGGGCAAAGCCTACGAGCAGTACTTC; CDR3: CASSLKGLAGKAYEQYF
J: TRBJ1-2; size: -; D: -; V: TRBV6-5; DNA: TGTGCCAGCAGCTCGGATCAGGGCTATGGCTACACCTTC; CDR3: CASSSDQGYGYTF
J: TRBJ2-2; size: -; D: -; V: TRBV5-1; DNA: TGCGCCAGCAGCTCCAAAACGACAGGCCGAACCGGGGAGCTGTTTTTT; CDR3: CASSSKTTGRTGELFF
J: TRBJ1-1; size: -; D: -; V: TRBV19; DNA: TGTGCCAGTAGTGGAGGGGTCCCGAACACTGAAGCTTTCTTT; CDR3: CASSGGVPNTEAFF
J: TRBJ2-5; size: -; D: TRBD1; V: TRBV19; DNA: TGTGCCAGTAGTATAGAAGGGGGCGCATCGAAGACCCAGTACTTC; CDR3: CASSIEGGASKTQYF
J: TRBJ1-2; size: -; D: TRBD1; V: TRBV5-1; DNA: TGCGCCAGCAGCGCAGGTGGGGGACAGGAGAACTATGGCTACACCTTC; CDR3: CASSAGGGQENYGYTF
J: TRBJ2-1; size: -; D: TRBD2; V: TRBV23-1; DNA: TGCGCCAGCGGGGGAGGGGTATATTCCTACAATGAGCAGTTCTTC; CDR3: CASGGGVYSYNEQFF
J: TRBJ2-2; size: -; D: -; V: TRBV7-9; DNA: TGTGCCAGCAGCTCACAGGCCGGGGAGCTGTTTTTT; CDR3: CASSSQAGELFF
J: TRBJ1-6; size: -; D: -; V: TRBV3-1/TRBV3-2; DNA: TGTGCCAGCAGCCAAGATCTAGTGCGTGCTATCTCCTATAATTCACCCCTCCACTTT; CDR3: CASSQDLVRAISYNSPLHF
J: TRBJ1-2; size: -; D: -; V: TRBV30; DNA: TGTGCCTGGATCGCAGGAGCTAACTATGGCTACACCTTC; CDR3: CAWIAGANYGYTF
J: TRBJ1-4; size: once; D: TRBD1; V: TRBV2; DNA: TGTGCCGCCCACAGGGGTAATGAAAAACTGTTTTTT; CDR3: CAAHRGNEKLFF
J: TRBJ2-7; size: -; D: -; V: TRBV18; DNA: TGTGCCAGCTCCCCGTCCGGGGGTACCGACGAGCAGTACTTC; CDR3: CASSPSGGTDEQYF
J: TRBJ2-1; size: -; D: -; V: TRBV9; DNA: TGTGCCAGCAGCCCCCCCACCAATGAGCAGTTCTTC; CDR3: CASSPPTNEQFF
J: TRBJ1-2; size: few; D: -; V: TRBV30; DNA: TGTGCCTGGAAGTCAGGGACTGGCTACACCTTC; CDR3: CAWKSGTGYTF
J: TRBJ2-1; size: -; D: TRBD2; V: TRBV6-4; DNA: TGTGCCAGCAGTGCGGCGGGGGGGTCCTACAATGAGCAGTTCTTC; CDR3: CASSAAGGSYNEQFF
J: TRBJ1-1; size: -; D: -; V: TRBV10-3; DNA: TGTGCCATCAGTGGACAGCAAGGGACTGAAGCTTTCTTT; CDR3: CAISGQQGTEAFF
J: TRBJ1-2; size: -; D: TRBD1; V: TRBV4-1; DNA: TGCGCCAGCAGCGCTCACCCCTCCGGGACAGGGGGCGGCTACACCTTC; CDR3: CASSAHPSGTGGGYTF
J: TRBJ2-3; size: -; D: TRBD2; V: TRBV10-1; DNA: TGCGCCAGCAGTGAGGGACTAGCGAAAGATACGCAGTATTTT; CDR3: CASSEGLAKDTQYF
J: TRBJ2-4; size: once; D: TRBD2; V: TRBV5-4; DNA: TGTGCCAGCAGCTTGGTCGGGGGGGGCAACATTCAGTACTTC; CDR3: CASSLVGGGNIQYF
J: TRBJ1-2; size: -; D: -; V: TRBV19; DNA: TGTGCCAGTAGTAAATCTGCAGGCTCCTATGGCTACACCTTC; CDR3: CASSKSAGSYGYTF
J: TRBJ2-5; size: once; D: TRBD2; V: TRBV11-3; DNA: TGTGCCAGCAGCTTAAGTATTACTAGCGGGGGGAAGGAGACCCAGTACTTC; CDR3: CASSLSITSGGKETQYF
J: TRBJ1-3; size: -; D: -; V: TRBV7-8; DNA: TGTGCCAGCAGCCCCCGGACAGCAAACACCATATATTTT; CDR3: CASSPRTANTIYF
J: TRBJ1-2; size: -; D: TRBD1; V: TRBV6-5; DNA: TGTGCCAGCACCCCGGCAGGGGACAGTGGCTACACCTTC; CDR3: CASTPAGDSGYTF